This TCR beta chain originates from a study of blood T cell repertoires in COVID-19. Whole-study context: Samples taken during acute and convalescent COVID-19 were collected in the United States, Italy and Spain. T cells, B-cell-depleted T cells, or PBMCs supplied cDNA or gDNA.

In the original processing: Nucleated cell number was recorded as an estimate derived from reference gene primer amplification. Only in-frame clones appear in the TCRdb table, and some are missing; sequencing was by immunoSEQ multiplex PCR. The V and J calls and clone size were taken over from that table, and D and trimming were inferred from the DNA. The table lists approximately 86,000 clones, around 81% of them singletons. V lost 0 bases, J lost 1 base, and 9 bases lay in between. In germline, CDR1 is MNHEY, CDR2 SMNVEV (reference sequence). The CDR3 runs 15 residues. This sequence joins TRBV27 and TRBJ1-2, with D uncertain. This TCR was recovered from a middle-aged man with acute or convalescent COVID-19. Sequencing was carried out using peripheral blood. CDR3 region: CASSLSFGDNYGYTF. CDR3 sequence (DNA): TGTGCCAGCAGTTTATCTTTCGGGGATAACTATGGCTACACCTTC.